What follows is one TCR beta chain and its context. This clone appeared a single time. Its binding antigen is unknown. Per-nucleotide qualities are absent, and no much larger clonotype sits a single base away. These data are taken from a study of shared clonotypes between healthy human individuals (dated by TCRdb to the early 2020s). Turning to the overall study: A couple of women and a few men aged 18 to 49 years were included in the cohort. For each donor, CD4 naive and CD4 memory were each given three plates, CD8 naive was given two plates, and CD8 memory was given one plate. Blood TCR repertoires of 5 or 6 healthy adults were deeply sequenced to estimate repertoire size and the extent of clonotype sharing between individuals. To increase sequencing depth and limit assay-specific biases, different laboratories used diverse techniques to prepare libraries and sequence TCR repertoires. Between about 0.85 and 9.5 billion PBMCs per donor were obtained by leukapheresis.

The donors were healthy, HIV-negative adults who had no recently reported acute infections or vaccinations. Every donor was a Caucasian adult residing in Nashville, Tennessee, USA. CD4+ T cells were enriched by magnetic negative selection, after which naive cells were positively selected on CD45RA and the negative fraction was taken as the memory subset. Blood was obtained by leukapheresis, after which PBMCs were separated by Ficoll-Histopaque density gradient centrifugation and cryopreserved in liquid nitrogen vapor phase. Analytical flow cytometry was used to check the purity and quantity of every magnetically sorted T cell population. Genomic DNA was isolated from every sorted fraction and measured by UV absorbance on a Nanodrop 2000c. Overall study outcomes, separate from this receptor: Clonotypes shared by all four sorted-subset donors showed higher generation probabilities than non-shared clonotypes. Sharing across several donors was observed for around 5% of naive CD4, over 3% of naive CD8, around 2.5% of memory CD4, and about 0.39% of memory CD8 clonotypes. Estimated clonotype richness was generally larger for naive than for memory subsets. Because the study included only a small number of donors, the genetic and exposure-history diversity represented was limited. Even with the large sequencing depth, rarefaction of the sorted-subset datasets indicated that sequencing was incomplete. Pairwise subsampling indicated that sequencing depth was expected to affect the degree of clonotype sharing among donors. Sampling was restricted to blood, and TCR repertoires in tissues likely differ from the TCR repertoires found in blood.

Using the deep immunoSEQ assay, TCR CDR3 regions were amplified from genomic DNA by multiplex PCR. Extracted genomic DNA from each cell subset was spread evenly across all wells of several immunoSEQ 96-well plates, with each plate serving as a replicate. For sorted subsets, approximately 200 ng of genomic DNA, equivalent to 30,000 or so T cell genomes, went into each replicate PCR. Purified libraries were measured with a Qubit 3.0 fluorometer, size-checked on a Bioanalyzer 2100, and measured again with the KAPA Library Quantification kit. Every immunoSEQ 96-well plate was sequenced on a separate single-read 150-cycle Illumina NextSeq 550 flow cell. In the original analysis: Because only junctional sequences without quality scores were contained in the immunoSEQ output, filtering matching that applied to full-length reads could not be performed. Sequences were annotated with PyIR, a Python wrapper for IgBLAST v1.9, and V/J genes and CDR3 were assigned using IMGT germline references. Reads were removed for weak V/J assignments (E-value above 1e-6), missing CDR3, stop codons, out-of-frame junctions, or ambiguous translated residues. V3J clonotypes were defined by identical inferred V gene, J gene, and CDR3 amino acid sequence. To compute the percentage overlap between repertoires, the number of shared unique clonotypes was divided by the size of the smaller repertoire. Richness of each repertoire was evaluated using RTK rarefaction, the Chao1 estimator, and Recon v2.1 estimates of unobserved clonotypes. OLGA was used to compute generation probabilities for all TCRbeta clonotypes that the gDNA method yielded from four donors. In TCRdb, the immuneACCESS table is reduced to in-frame sequences with V and J assigned. These tables do not hold every clone; where another copy was compared, an unresolved V gene accounts for under half, and the others remain unexplained. That table furnishes V, J and clone size, whereas the DNA furnished D and trimming. Present in this sample are a few million clones, more than 85% of which were seen just once. Around 0.4% of the sample lies in the top ten.

Taken from cysteine to phenylalanine, the CDR3 has 16 residues. CDR3 DNA only is kept here, 48 bases in frame from base 1. V is pared back by 4 bases and J by 3 bases, with 19 bases lying between the germline termini. The germline V gene gives CDR1 as MNHNS and CDR2 as SASEGT. The source material was naive CD4+ T cells from PBMCs. This sample's cell subset or site label indicates: CD45RA+ positively selected. The chain uses TRBV6-1 and TRBJ2-7; the D gene assignment is perhaps TRBD1 or TRBD2, with each matching 5 bases. This clonotype originated in a man aged 18 to 30 in good health. Some clones in this sample may be carry-over from other donors' samples. In nucleotides, the sequence is TGTGCCAGCAGTGCTCTTGGAAGGGGAGACTTCTACGAGCAGTACTTC. Translation gives CASSALGRGDFYEQYF.